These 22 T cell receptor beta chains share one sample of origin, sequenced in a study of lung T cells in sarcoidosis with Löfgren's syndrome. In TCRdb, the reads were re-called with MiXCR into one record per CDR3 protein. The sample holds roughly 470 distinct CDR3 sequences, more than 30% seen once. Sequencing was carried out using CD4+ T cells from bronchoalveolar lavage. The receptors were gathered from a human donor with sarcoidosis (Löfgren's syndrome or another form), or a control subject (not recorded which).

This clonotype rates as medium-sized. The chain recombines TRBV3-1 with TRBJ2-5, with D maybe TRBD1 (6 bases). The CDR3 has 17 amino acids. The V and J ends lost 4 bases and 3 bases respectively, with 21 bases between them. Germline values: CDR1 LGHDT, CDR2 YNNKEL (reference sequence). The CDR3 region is CASSRFAPGSGEETQYF. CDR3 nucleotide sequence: TGTGCCAGCAGCCGCTTTGCTCCGGGGTCAGGGGAAGAGACCCAGTACTTC.

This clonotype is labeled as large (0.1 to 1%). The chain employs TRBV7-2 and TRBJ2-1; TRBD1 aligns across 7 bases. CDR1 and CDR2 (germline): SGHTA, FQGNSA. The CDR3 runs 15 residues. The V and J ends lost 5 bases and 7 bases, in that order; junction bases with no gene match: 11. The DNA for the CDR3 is TGTGCCAGCAGCCTCATAGGGGGCGCAGGGAATGAGCAGTTCTTC. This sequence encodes CASSLIGGAGNEQFF.

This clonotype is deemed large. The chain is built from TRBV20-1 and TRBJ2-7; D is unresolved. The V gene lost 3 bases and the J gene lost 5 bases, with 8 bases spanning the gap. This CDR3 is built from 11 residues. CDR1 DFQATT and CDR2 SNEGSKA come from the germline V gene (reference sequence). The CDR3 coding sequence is TGCAGTGCTAGTCAATCGGACGAGCAGTACTTC. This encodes CSASQSDEQYF.

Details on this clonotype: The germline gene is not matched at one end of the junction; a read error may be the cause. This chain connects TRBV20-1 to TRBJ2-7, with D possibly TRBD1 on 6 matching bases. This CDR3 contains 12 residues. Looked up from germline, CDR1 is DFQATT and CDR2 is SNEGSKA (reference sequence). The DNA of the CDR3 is TGCGGTGCTGGACCCAGGGGCTACGAGCAGTACTTC. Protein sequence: CGAGPRGYEQYF.

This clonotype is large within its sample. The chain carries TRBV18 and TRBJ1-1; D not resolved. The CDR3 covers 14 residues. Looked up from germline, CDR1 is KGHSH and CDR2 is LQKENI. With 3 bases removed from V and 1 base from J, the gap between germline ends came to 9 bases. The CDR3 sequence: CASSPIQTNTEAFF. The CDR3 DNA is TGTGCCAGCTCACCCATACAGACGAACACTGAAGCTTTCTTT.

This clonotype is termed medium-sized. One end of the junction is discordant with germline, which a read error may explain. The CDR3 nucleotides read TGCGCCAGCGGGGGCAATGAGCAGTTCTTC. This codes for CASGGNEQFF. The V call is TRBV2, the J call TRBJ2-1; 8 nucleotides align to TRBD2. Germline loops: CDR1 SNHLY, CDR2 FYNNEI. The CDR3 spans 10 residues.

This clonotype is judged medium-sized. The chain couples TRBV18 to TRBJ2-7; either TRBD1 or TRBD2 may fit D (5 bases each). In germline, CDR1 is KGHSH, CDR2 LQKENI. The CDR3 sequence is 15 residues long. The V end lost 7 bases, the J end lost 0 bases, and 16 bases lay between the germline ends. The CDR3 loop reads CASFAFRDGSYEQYF. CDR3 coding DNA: TGTGCCAGCTTTGCATTCCGGGACGGCTCCTACGAGCAGTACTTC.

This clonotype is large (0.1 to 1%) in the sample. The CDR3 DNA follows: TGTGCCGCGGGATATCCGAAAGGTGGAGCTTTCTTT. It encodes CAAGYPKGGAFF. The chain joins TRBV28 to TRBJ1-1; D is uncertain. Trimming took 11 bases from V and 10 from J, leaving 20 bases between them. Germline V CDR1 and CDR2: MDHEN, SYDVKM. This CDR3 has 12 residues.

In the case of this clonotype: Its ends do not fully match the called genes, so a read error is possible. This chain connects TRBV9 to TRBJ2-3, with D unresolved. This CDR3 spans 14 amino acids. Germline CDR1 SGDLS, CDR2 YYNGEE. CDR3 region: CASSIALDADTHYF. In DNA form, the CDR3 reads TGTGCTAGCAGCATAGCACTTGACGCGGATACGCATTATTTT.

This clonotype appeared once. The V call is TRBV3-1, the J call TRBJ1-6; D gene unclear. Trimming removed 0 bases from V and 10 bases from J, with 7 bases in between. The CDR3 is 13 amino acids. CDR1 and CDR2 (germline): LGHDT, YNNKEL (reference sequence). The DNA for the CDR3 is TGTGCCAGCAGCCAAGAGGGAGGGTCACCCCTCCACTTT. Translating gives CASSQEGGSPLHF.

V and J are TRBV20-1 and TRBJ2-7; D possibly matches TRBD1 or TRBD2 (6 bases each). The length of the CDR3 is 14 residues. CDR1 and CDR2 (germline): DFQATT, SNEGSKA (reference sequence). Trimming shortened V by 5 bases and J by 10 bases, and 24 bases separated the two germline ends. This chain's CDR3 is CSARLPDGGREQYF. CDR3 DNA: TGCAGTGCTCGACTCCCCGACGGGGGCAGGGAACAGTACTTC.

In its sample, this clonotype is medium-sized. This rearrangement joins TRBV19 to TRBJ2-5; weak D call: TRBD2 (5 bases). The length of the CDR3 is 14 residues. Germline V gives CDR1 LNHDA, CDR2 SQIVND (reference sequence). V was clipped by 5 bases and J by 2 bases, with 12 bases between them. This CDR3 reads CASSGSGIQETQYF. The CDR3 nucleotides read TGTGCCAGTAGTGGATCCGGGATTCAAGAGACCCAGTACTTC.

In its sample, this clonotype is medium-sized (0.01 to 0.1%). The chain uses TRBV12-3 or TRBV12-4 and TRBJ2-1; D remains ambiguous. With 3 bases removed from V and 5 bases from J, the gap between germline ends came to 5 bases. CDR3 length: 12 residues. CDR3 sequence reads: CASSFPNNEQFF. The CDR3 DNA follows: TGTGCCAGCAGTTTCCCAAACAATGAGCAGTTCTTC.

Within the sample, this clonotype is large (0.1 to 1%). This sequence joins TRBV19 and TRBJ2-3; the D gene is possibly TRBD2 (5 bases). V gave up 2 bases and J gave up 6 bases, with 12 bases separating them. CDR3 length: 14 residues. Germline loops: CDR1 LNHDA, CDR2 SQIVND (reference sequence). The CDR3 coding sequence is TGTGCCAGTAGTATACAAGGCGGGCAGGATACGCAGTATTTT. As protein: CASSIQGGQDTQYF.

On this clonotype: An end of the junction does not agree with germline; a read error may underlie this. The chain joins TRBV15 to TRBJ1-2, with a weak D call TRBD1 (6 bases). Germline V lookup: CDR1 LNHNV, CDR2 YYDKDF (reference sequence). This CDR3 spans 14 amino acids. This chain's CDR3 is CATGRGRASYGYTF. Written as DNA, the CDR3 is TGTGCCACCGGCAGGGGCAGGGCGAGCTATGGCTACACCTTC.

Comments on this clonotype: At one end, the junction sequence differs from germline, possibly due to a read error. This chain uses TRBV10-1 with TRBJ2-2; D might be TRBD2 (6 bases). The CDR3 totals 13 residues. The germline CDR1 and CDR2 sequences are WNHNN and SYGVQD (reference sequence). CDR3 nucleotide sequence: TGCGCCAGCGGGGAGTGCGAACACGGGGGGCTGTTTTTT. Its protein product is CASGECEHGGLFF.

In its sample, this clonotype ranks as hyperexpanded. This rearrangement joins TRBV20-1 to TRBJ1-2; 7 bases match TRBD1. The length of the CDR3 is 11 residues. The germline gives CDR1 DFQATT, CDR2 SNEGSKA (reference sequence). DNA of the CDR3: TGCAGCCCGGGACAGAACTATGGCTACACCTTC. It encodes CSPGQNYGYTF.

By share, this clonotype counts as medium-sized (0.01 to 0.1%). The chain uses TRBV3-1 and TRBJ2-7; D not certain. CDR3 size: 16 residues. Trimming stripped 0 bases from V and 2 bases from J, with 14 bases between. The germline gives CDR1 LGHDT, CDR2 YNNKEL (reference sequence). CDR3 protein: CASSQDPRRNTYEQYF. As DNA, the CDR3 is TGTGCCAGCAGCCAAGATCCGAGAAGGAACACCTACGAGCAGTACTTC.

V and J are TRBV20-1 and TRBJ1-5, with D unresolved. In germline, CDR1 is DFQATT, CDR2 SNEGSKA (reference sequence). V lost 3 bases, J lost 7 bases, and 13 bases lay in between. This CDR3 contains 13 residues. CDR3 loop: CSASMGGVQPQHF. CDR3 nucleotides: TGCAGTGCTAGTATGGGCGGGGTACAGCCCCAGCATTTT.

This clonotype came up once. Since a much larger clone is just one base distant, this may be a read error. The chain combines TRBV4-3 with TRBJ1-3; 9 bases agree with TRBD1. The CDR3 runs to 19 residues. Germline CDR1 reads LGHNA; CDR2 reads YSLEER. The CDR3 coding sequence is TGCTCCAGCAGCCTATACGCAACTCGGGACAGGGACGCTGGAAACACCATATATTTT. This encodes CSSSLYATRDRDAGNTIYF.

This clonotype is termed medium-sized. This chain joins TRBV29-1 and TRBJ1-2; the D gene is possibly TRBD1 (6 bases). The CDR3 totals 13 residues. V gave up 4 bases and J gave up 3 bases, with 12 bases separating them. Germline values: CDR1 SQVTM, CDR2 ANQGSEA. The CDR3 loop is CSVAGVGYYGYTF. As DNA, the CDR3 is TGCAGCGTTGCAGGGGTAGGGTACTATGGCTACACCTTC.

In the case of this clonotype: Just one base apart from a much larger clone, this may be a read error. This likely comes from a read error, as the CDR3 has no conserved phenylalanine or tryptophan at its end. The CDR3, as DNA: TGTGCCAGCAGCTTGGAGGTTGAGCAGTTCTTG. The encoded protein is CASSLEVEQFL. The V gene is TRBV5-6, the J gene TRBJ2-1; D gene ambiguous. V was cut by 0 bases and J by 9 bases, with 4 bases left in between. Germline V gene data show CDR1 as SGHDT and CDR2 as YYEEEE. CDR3 length: 11 amino acids.